This entry is about one T cell receptor (beta chain). Libraries were prepared by immunoSEQ multiplex PCR; TCRdb keeps only in-frame clonotypes and omits some of them. Here the sample spans about 120,000 clones, approximately 77% being singletons. The source of the sample is a study of blood T cell repertoires in COVID-19. The CDR3 consists of 15 residues. The germline V and J ends were trimmed by 4 bases and 12 bases, with 22 bases remaining between them. Germline V CDR1 and CDR2: MGHRA, YSYEKL. This clonotype was obtained from a human donor in a cohort sampled during active COVID-19. Sequenced input: peripheral blood. This chain uses TRBV4-1 with TRBJ1-3; D is unclear. CDR3 amino acids: CASSLGQPSGFHIYF. CDR3 nucleotides: TGCGCCAGCAGCCTCGGCCAGCCTAGCGGGTTCCACATATATTTT.